One sample yielded the 32 T cell receptor beta chains listed below, sequenced in a study of blood T cell repertoires in COVID-19. Generated by immunoSEQ multiplex PCR, the TCRdb table keeps only in-frame clones and is missing some. Counted here are roughly 49,000 clones, about 89% occurring once; the ten biggest clones make up around a quarter. Specimen: peripheral blood. These receptors all stem from a human donor in a cohort sampled during active COVID-19.

The chain joins TRBV3-1 (or the pseudogene TRBV3-2) to TRBJ2-7, with D hard to call. Germline loops: CDR1 LGHDT, CDR2 YNNKEL (reference sequence). The CDR3 runs to 14 residues. V was pared by 0 bases and J by 0 bases, with 6 bases between. For the CDR3, the DNA is TGTGCCAGCAGCCAAGATTTCAGCTCCTACGAGCAGTACTTC. Its protein is CASSQDFSSYEQYF.

This clone was seen just once. This chain connects TRBV27 to TRBJ2-7; 14 bases align to TRBD2. The CDR3 consists of 15 residues. The V gene end was trimmed by 4 bases and the J gene end by 4 bases; junction bases not matched to a gene: 3. Per germline, CDR1 MNHEY and CDR2 SMNVEV (reference sequence). CDR3 loop: CASSSTSGRGYEQYF. The CDR3 DNA is TGTGCCAGCAGTTCGACTAGCGGGAGGGGTTACGAGCAGTACTTC.

This chain uses TRBV19 with TRBJ1-5, with 8 bases identical to TRBD1. The germline CDR1 and CDR2 sequences are LNHDA and SQIVND (reference sequence). The CDR3 has 12 residues. With 5 bases clipped from V and 7 bases from J, the junction kept 1 base outside the gene matches. The CDR3: CASSDRGQPQHF. CDR3 bases: TGTGCCAGTAGTGACAGGGGCCAGCCCCAGCATTTT. Full variable domain (rest looked up from reference TRBV19 and TRBJ1-5): DGGITQSPKYLFRKEGQNVTLSCEQNLNHDAMYWYRQDPGQGLRLIYYSQIVNDFQKGDIAEGYSVSREKKESFPLTVTSAQKNPTAFYLCASSDRGQPQHFGDGTRLSIL.

This chain links TRBV7-9 with TRBJ1-1; 11 positions match TRBD1. The CDR3 length is 16 residues. V dropped 5 bases and J dropped 1; count of bases not matched to a gene: 6. Per germline, CDR1 SEHNR and CDR2 FQNEAQ (reference sequence). CDR3 residues: CASSDWTGGGNTEAFF. CDR3 DNA sequence: TGTGCCAGCAGCGATTGGACAGGGGGCGGGAACACTGAAGCTTTCTTT.

J is TRBJ2-1 and V is TRBV12-3 or TRBV12-4; possible D gene TRBD2, 5 bases. The length of the CDR3 is 12 residues. V lost 8 bases and J 5 bases, leaving 10 bases between the germline ends. The CDR3 region has the DNA TGTGCCAGCTCTGGACTCCACAATGAGCAGTTCTTC. Translated: CASSGLHNEQFF.

The chain employs TRBV19 and TRBJ2-3; TRBD1 matches at 10 bases. Germline CDR1 and CDR2: LNHDA and SQIVND (reference sequence). The J segment lost 3 bases and the V segment lost 4 bases, leaving 4 bases of the junction unmatched. The CDR3 contains 15 residues. CDR3 DNA: TGTGCCAGTAGTACGAGGACAGGGGGGACAGATACGCAGTATTTT. Translated, it gives CASSTRTGGTDTQYF.

The V call is TRBV25-1, the J call TRBJ2-6, with D maybe TRBD1 (5 bases). Germline V gene data show CDR1 as MGHDK and CDR2 as SYGVNS. V was cut by 4 bases and J by 2 bases, with 12 bases left in between. There are 16 residues in the CDR3. The CDR3 coding sequence is TGTGCCAGCAGTGGGGGCAGCCAGACTGGGGCCAACGTCCTGACTTTC. Translated: CASSGGSQTGANVLTF.

The CDR3 nucleotides read TGTGCCAGCAGCCACCGACTAGCGGGAGTTAATGAGCAGTTCTTC. Its protein product is CASSHRLAGVNEQFF. The rearrangement joins TRBV11-3 to TRBJ2-1; 12 bases are shared with TRBD2. CDR3 length: 15 residues. Germline loops: CDR1 SGHNT, CDR2 YENEEA. The junction had 6 bases not matched to a gene; V was cut back by 5 bases and J by 7 bases. The whole variable domain, filled in from reference TRBV11-3 and TRBJ2-1, reads EAGVVQSPRYKIIEKKQPVAFWCNPISGHNTLYWYLQNLGQGPELLIRYENEEAVDDSQLPKDRFSAERLKGVDSTLKIQPAELGDSAVYLCASSHRLAGVNEQFFGPGTRLTVL.

The gene calls are TRBV10-1 and TRBJ1-1; TRBD1 is a possible D gene (6 bases). Germline V lookup: CDR1 WNHNN, CDR2 SYGVQD (reference sequence). CDR3 length: 14 amino acids. V was shortened by 0 bases and J by 3 bases, with 8 bases between the two germline ends. The CDR3, as DNA: TGCGCCAGCAGTGAGTCGGACAGTTACACTGAAGCTTTCTTT. Translated, it gives CASSESDSYTEAFF.

The chain combines TRBV5-1 with TRBJ2-1; 8 nucleotides line up with TRBD2. The germline V gene encodes CDR1 SGHRS and CDR2 YFSETQ. Trimming at V came to 3 bases and at J to 1 base, leaving 6 bases not matched to a gene. The CDR3 spans 16 residues. The DNA of the CDR3 is TGCGCCAGCAGCTGGACCGGCGGGGGGTCCTACAATGAGCAGTTCTTC. Amino acid sequence: CASSWTGGGSYNEQFF. Filled out from reference TRBV5-1 and TRBJ2-1, the complete variable domain reads KAGVTQTPRYLIKTRGQQVTLSCSPISGHRSVSWYQQTPGQGLQFLFEYFSETQRNKGNFPGRFSGRQFSNSRSEMNVSTLELGDSALYLCASSWTGGGSYNEQFFGPGTRLTVL.

The sample holds one count of this clone. The rearrangement uses TRBV19 and TRBJ2-3, with TRBD1 matching over 7 bases. The CDR3 contains 15 residues. V lost 5 bases and J lost 4; bases outside the gene matches: 9. The germline V gene has CDR1 LNHDA and CDR2 SQIVND (reference sequence). The CDR3 region is CASSPPGQGADTQYF. For the CDR3, the DNA is TGTGCCAGTAGTCCCCCGGGGCAGGGGGCAGATACGCAGTATTTT. Full variable domain (outside the CDR3, taken from reference TRBV19 and TRBJ2-3): DGGITQSPKYLFRKEGQNVTLSCEQNLNHDAMYWYRQDPGQGLRLIYYSQIVNDFQKGDIAEGYSVSREKKESFPLTVTSAQKNPTAFYLCASSPPGQGADTQYFGPGTRLTVL.

V is TRBV12-3 or TRBV12-4 and J is TRBJ1-1; D not certain. The length of the CDR3 is 13 residues. Trimming took 0 bases from V and 5 from J, leaving 7 bases between them. The CDR3 loop reads CASSLATRTEAFF. Here the CDR3 DNA reads TGTGCCAGCAGTTTAGCGACACGGACTGAAGCTTTCTTT.

This rearrangement joins TRBV5-5 to TRBJ1-4; TRBD1 might be the D (6 bases). Near its end, the DNA agrees better with TRBJ2-2, so the J call may be wrong. Germline loops: CDR1 SGHKS, CDR2 YYEKEE (reference sequence). The CDR3 extends over 16 amino acids. The CDR3 nucleotides are TGTGCCAGCAGCTTGGAGGGGGTGGCCGTTTCGCGGGAGCTGTTTTTT. Its translation is CASSLEGVAVSRELFF.

DNA of the CDR3: TGTGCCAGCAGGAAGGGACAGGGGATCGGGACCCAGTACTTC. Protein sequence: CASRKGQGIGTQYF. The genes are TRBV27 and TRBJ2-5; 10 bases fit TRBD1. The CDR3 consists of 14 residues. The J segment lost 7 bases and the V segment lost 6 bases, leaving 8 bases of the junction unmatched. Germline V CDR1 and CDR2: MNHEY, SMNVEV (reference sequence).

This clone was detected only once. The rearrangement uses TRBV19 and TRBJ2-7; no clear D gene. The V and J ends lost 0 bases and 3 bases respectively, with 9 bases between them. This CDR3 spans 14 amino acids. Germline V gives CDR1 LNHDA, CDR2 SQIVND (reference sequence). CDR3 in DNA: TGTGCCAGTAGTATAGAACATCTCTTCTACGAGCAGTACTTC. Translated, it gives CASSIEHLFYEQYF. The variable domain in full, completed from reference TRBV19 and TRBJ2-7, reads DGGITQSPKYLFRKEGQNVTLSCEQNLNHDAMYWYRQDPGQGLRLIYYSQIVNDFQKGDIAEGYSVSREKKESFPLTVTSAQKNPTAFYLCASSIEHLFYEQYFGPGTRLTVT.

This chain links TRBV24-1 with TRBJ2-5; 7 bases are a match to TRBD1. J gave up 7 bases and V 5 bases, and 9 bases lay outside the gene matches. In germline, CDR1 is KGHDR, CDR2 SFDVKD. The CDR3 consists of 14 residues. The CDR3 DNA is TGTGCCACCAGTGGCCAGACAGGGTTTGGGACCCAGTACTTC. It encodes CATSGQTGFGTQYF.

For the CDR3, the DNA is TGTGCCTGGAGTGGAAACAGGGGCTACCACGAGCAGTACTTC. Protein: CAWSGNRGYHEQYF. J is TRBJ2-7 and V is TRBV30, with 7 bases that match TRBD1. The V gene end was trimmed by 1 base and the J gene end by 5 bases; junction bases not matched to a gene: 8. The CDR3 is 14 residues long. Germline assignment: CDR1 GTSNPN and CDR2 SVGIG (reference sequence).

The rearrangement links TRBV11-2 to TRBJ2-2; D uncertain. V dropped 5 bases and J dropped 6 bases, with 13 bases sitting between them. The CDR3 loop spans 14 amino acids. CDR1 is SGHAT and CDR2 is FQNNGV in the germline V gene. CDR3 DNA sequence: TGTGCCAGCAGCCTTCGTCAGTCCCCCGGGGAGCTGTTTTTT. It encodes CASSLRQSPGELFF.

Written as DNA, the CDR3 is TGTGCCAGCAGCTTATCCGGGGGGCGAGACACTGAAGCTTTCTTT. It translates to CASSLSGGRDTEAFF. V gene TRBV11-2 combines with J gene TRBJ1-1, with D perhaps matching TRBD1 (6 bases). V lost 2 bases to trimming and J lost 3 bases, with 13 bases between them. The CDR3 runs 15 residues. From germline, CDR1 is SGHAT and CDR2 FQNNGV.

The chain carries TRBV18 and TRBJ1-2; D ambiguous. Germline V gene lookup returns CDR1 KGHSH and CDR2 LQKENI. CDR3 length equals 14 residues. V was pared by 3 bases and J by 3 bases, with 11 bases between. CDR3 sequence (DNA): TGTGCCAGCTCACCTTCGCCCCAGGACTATGGCTACACCTTC. Translation gives CASSPSPQDYGYTF.

The rearrangement uses TRBV20-1 and TRBJ2-7, with 8 bases that match TRBD2. Losses at the gene ends were 3 bases for V and 6 bases for J; bases not matched to a gene: 7. This CDR3 has 13 amino acids. The germline V gene encodes CDR1 DFQATT and CDR2 SNEGSKA (reference sequence). The CDR3 region has the DNA TGCAGTGCTAGTAACCAGCGGGGGAGCGAGCAGTACTTC. Amino acids: CSASNQRGSEQYF.

The chain links TRBV7-2 to TRBJ2-2; D call uncertain. The germline V and J ends were trimmed by 4 bases and 4 bases, with 13 bases remaining between them. Germline CDR1 and CDR2: SGHTA and FQGNSA. The CDR3 totals 15 residues. The CDR3 spells CASSSVTRGTGELFF. The CDR3 DNA follows: TGTGCCAGCAGCTCCGTCACCCGAGGCACCGGGGAGCTGTTTTTT. The variable domain in full, with the rest retrieved from reference TRBV7-2 and TRBJ2-2, is GAGVSQSPSNKVTEKGKDVELRCDPISGHTALYWYRQSLGQGLEFLIYFQGNSAPDKSGLPSDRFSAERTGGSVSTLTIQRTQQEDSAVYLCASSSVTRGTGELFFGEGSRLTVL.

V and J are TRBV9 and TRBJ2-2; the match to TRBD2 covers 7 bases. V shed 7 bases and J 9 bases; nucleotides not matched to a gene: 6. The germline CDR1 and CDR2 sequences are SGDLS and YYNGEE. CDR3 size: 12 residues. This CDR3 reads CASGEAGRELFF. The CDR3 DNA reads as TGTGCCAGCGGAGAAGCGGGGCGGGAGCTGTTTTTT.

This chain joins TRBV29-1 and TRBJ2-3; 9 nucleotides line up with TRBD1. Germline assignment: CDR1 SQVTM and CDR2 ANQGSEA. Losses at the gene ends were 7 bases for V and 5 bases for J; bases not matched to a gene: 13. The CDR3 extends over 15 amino acids. CDR3 nucleotide sequence: TGCAGCGGCCGACCCGGGACAGGGCGTAGAGATACGCAGTATTTT. This gives the protein CSGRPGTGRRDTQYF.

The rearrangement joins TRBV6-5 to TRBJ1-1; D is uncertain. V lost 2 bases, J lost 1 base, and 5 bases lay in between. Germline CDR1 reads MNHEY; CDR2 reads SVGAGI. The CDR3 is 13 amino acids. CDR3 in amino acids: CASSYGQNTEAFF. CDR3 nucleotides: TGTGCCAGCAGTTACGGCCAGAACACTGAAGCTTTCTTT.

The chain links TRBV5-4 to TRBJ2-4; 12 positions match TRBD2. The CDR3 contains 19 residues. V shed 2 bases and J 3 bases; nucleotides not matched to a gene: 12. The V gene's germline CDR1 is SGHNT and CDR2 YYREEE (reference sequence). The CDR3 DNA reads TGTGCCAGCAGCTTAGACCCTCTAGCGGGGGGGACCCACAAAAACATTCAGTACTTC. Translated, it gives CASSLDPLAGGTHKNIQYF.

This chain links TRBV12-3 or TRBV12-4 with TRBJ2-5; D not certain. The germline V and J ends were trimmed by 4 bases and 5 bases, with 5 bases remaining between them. The CDR3 is 11 amino acids. CDR3 sequence reads: CASSSVETQYF. As DNA, the CDR3 is TGTGCCAGCAGTTCTGTGGAGACCCAGTACTTC.

The chain recombines TRBV6-5 with TRBJ1-3, with 8 bases fitting TRBD1. CDR1 and CDR2 from the germline V gene are MNHEY and SVGAGI. With V trimmed by 2 bases and J by 4 bases, 4 bases remained unmatched. The CDR3 contains 15 residues. CDR3 loop: CASSYLRTGGNTIYF. Here the CDR3 DNA reads TGTGCCAGCAGTTACCTGAGGACAGGGGGAAACACCATATATTTT.

This chain connects TRBV9 to TRBJ2-3, with 9 bases lining up with TRBD2. V shed 4 bases, J shed 3 bases, and the junction held 9 bases outside the gene matches. Germline lookup yields CDR1 SGDLS and CDR2 YYNGEE. The CDR3 length is 16 residues. CDR3 sequence reads: CASSRTNSGGTDTQYF. The CDR3 coding sequence is TGTGCCAGCAGCCGGACGAATAGCGGGGGAACAGATACGCAGTATTTT.

The rearrangement links TRBV6-5 to TRBJ1-5, with a tentative D call TRBD1 (5 bases). The CDR3 runs to 14 residues. V dropped 8 bases and J dropped 4 bases, with 15 bases sitting between them. Germline V gene lookup returns CDR1 MNHEY and CDR2 SVGAGI. CDR3 nucleotide sequence: TGTGCCAGCCTGAGGCAGGGAACTAATCAGCCCCAGCATTTT. Amino acids: CASLRQGTNQPQHF.

The chain recombines TRBV6-5 with TRBJ2-7; 10 bases are a match to TRBD2. Germline loops: CDR1 MNHEY, CDR2 SVGAGI. J lost 3 bases, V lost 7 bases, and 9 bases had no gene match. CDR3 length: 15 amino acids. CDR3 region: CASTFRASGGYEQYF. Written as DNA, the CDR3 is TGTGCCAGCACCTTTCGGGCTAGCGGGGGCTACGAGCAGTACTTC.

This rearrangement joins TRBV28 to TRBJ2-5, with 9 bases fitting TRBD2. The CDR3 extends over 15 amino acids. J was trimmed by 5 bases and V by 5 bases; bases with no gene match: 9. Per germline, CDR1 MDHEN and CDR2 SYDVKM. The CDR3 sequence is CASSKRGGAGETQYF. The CDR3 DNA reads as TGTGCCAGCAGTAAACGCGGGGGGGCCGGGGAGACCCAGTACTTC.